The 10 T cell receptor beta chains below all came from one sample that was sequenced in a study of shared clonotypes between healthy human individuals. Assay: immunoSEQ multiplex PCR; the TCRdb copy retains only in-frame clones and omits some. The sample holds fewer than 1 million clones, approximately 97% seen once. Naive CD8 populations comprised CD45RO-negative cells positively selected for CCR7, excluding terminally differentiated effector memory CD45RA+ cells. Sequencing was performed on naive CD8+ T cells sorted from blood. All receptors derive from a man between 25 and 39 years old in good health.

The chain uses TRBV27 and TRBJ2-7, with D perhaps TRBD1 or TRBD2 (5 bases each). This CDR3 is 15 amino acids long. Trimming shortened V by 5 bases and J by 4 bases, and 18 bases separated the two germline ends. The germline V gene has CDR1 MNHEY and CDR2 SMNVEV (reference sequence). CDR3 sequence reads: CASSQVPGRNYEQYF. The CDR3 DNA reads TGTGCCAGCAGTCAAGTCCCGGGACGGAATTACGAGCAGTACTTC.

The V gene is TRBV4-1, the J gene TRBJ2-7; 7 bases align to TRBD2. Germline assignment: CDR1 MGHRA and CDR2 YSYEKL. J was trimmed by 2 bases and V by 4 bases; bases with no gene match: 11. This CDR3 comprises 16 residues. This chain's CDR3 is CASSPPAGPETYEQYF. Here the CDR3 DNA reads TGCGCCAGCAGCCCCCCAGCGGGACCGGAGACCTACGAGCAGTACTTC.

On this clone itself: This sample also contains other DNA sequences that code for the same CDR3. The CDR3 is CASSVGGNSNQPQHF. In DNA form, the CDR3 reads TGTGCCAGCAGCGTAGGAGGGAATAGCAATCAGCCCCAGCATTTT. The chain combines TRBV9 with TRBJ1-5; no reliable D call. Trimming pared 0 bases from V and 0 bases from J, leaving 7 bases between. The germline gives CDR1 SGDLS, CDR2 YYNGEE. This CDR3 contains 15 residues.

The chain has TRBV29-1 and TRBJ2-2; no reliable D call. The V gene's germline CDR1 is SQVTM and CDR2 ANQGSEA. The CDR3 is 12 amino acids. Trimming shortened V by 5 bases and J by 6 bases, and 10 bases separated the two germline ends. DNA of the CDR3: TGCAGCGTTCTCCGCGGTTCCGGGGAGCTGTTTTTT. Translation gives CSVLRGSGELFF.

The V call is TRBV7-9, the J call TRBJ2-5; 13 nucleotides match TRBD2. The junction had 11 bases not matched to a gene; V was cut back by 1 base and J by 3 bases. CDR3 size: 19 residues. Germline-derived CDR1 and CDR2 are SEHNR and FQNEAQ (reference sequence). The CDR3 spells CASSLGSKVLAGGKETQYF. The CDR3 nucleotides read TGTGCCAGCAGCTTAGGAAGTAAAGTACTAGCGGGAGGGAAAGAGACCCAGTACTTC. The full variable domain, with the rest looked up from reference TRBV7-9 and TRBJ2-5, is DTGVSQNPRHKITKRGQNVTFRCDPISEHNRLYWYRQTLGQGPEFLTYFQNEAQLEKSRLLSDRFSAERPKGSFSTLEIQRTEQGDSAMYLCASSLGSKVLAGGKETQYFGPGTRLLVL.

The chain couples TRBV27 to TRBJ1-1; no clear D gene. V shed 5 bases and J shed 0 bases, with 13 bases lying between them. Germline V gives CDR1 MNHEY, CDR2 SMNVEV (reference sequence). There are 15 residues in the CDR3. CDR3 coding DNA: TGTGCCAGCAGTCGATATGCAAGTTTGAACACTGAAGCTTTCTTT. Protein: CASSRYASLNTEAFF.

The chain links TRBV10-1 to TRBJ2-3; 11 bases match TRBD2. V trimming: 2 bases; J trimming: 1 base; junction bases outside the gene matches: 5. Per germline, CDR1 WNHNN and CDR2 SYGVQD (reference sequence). This CDR3 region has 17 residues. This CDR3 is CASSEGTSGLRTDTQYF. Here the CDR3 DNA reads TGCGCCAGCAGTGAGGGGACTAGCGGATTACGCACAGATACGCAGTATTTT.

The chain employs TRBV2 and TRBJ2-1; D not resolved. The length of the CDR3 is 18 residues. Trimming removed 3 bases from V and 3 bases from J, with 21 bases in between. Per germline, CDR1 SNHLY and CDR2 FYNNEI. The CDR3 loop reads CASSDRRPDSLDYNEQFF. The CDR3 nucleotides are TGTGCCAGCAGTGATCGCCGTCCCGACTCCCTCGACTACAATGAGCAGTTCTTC. Drawing the rest from reference TRBV2 and TRBJ2-1, the complete variable domain is EPEVTQTPSHQVTQMGQEVILRCVPISNHLYFYWYRQILGQKVEFLVSFYNNEISEKSEIFDDQFSVERPDGSNFTLKIRSTKLEDSAMYFCASSDRRPDSLDYNEQFFGPGTRLTVL.

The J gene is TRBJ1-2, the V gene TRBV7-9; 9 bases map to TRBD1. Germline V CDR1 and CDR2: SEHNR, FQNEAQ (reference sequence). This CDR3 is 17 amino acids long. Germline trimming cut 3 bases from V and 4 bases from J; bases unmatched to any gene: 12. CDR3 amino acids: CASSFSAQGARVYGYTF. The CDR3 nucleotides are TGTGCCAGCAGCTTCAGCGCACAGGGGGCGCGGGTCTATGGCTACACCTTC.

Only one count was recorded for this clone. The chain combines TRBV5-4 with TRBJ1-1, with D possibly TRBD1 on 5 matching bases. Germline V gene data show CDR1 as SGHNT and CDR2 as YYREEE (reference sequence). CDR3 size: 16 residues. With 6 bases removed from V and 1 base from J, the gap between germline ends came to 19 bases. The CDR3 DNA reads TGTGCCAGCATTCCGGGGCTGGGGCCGCAGAACACTGAAGCTTTCTTT. Translated: CASIPGLGPQNTEAFF. Supplemented by reference TRBV5-4 and TRBJ1-1, the full variable domain reads ETGVTQSPTHLIKTRGQQVTLRCSSQSGHNTVSWYQQALGQGPQFIFQYYREEENGRGNFPPRFSGLQFPNYSSELNVNALELDDSALYLCASIPGLGPQNTEAFFGQGTRLTVV.